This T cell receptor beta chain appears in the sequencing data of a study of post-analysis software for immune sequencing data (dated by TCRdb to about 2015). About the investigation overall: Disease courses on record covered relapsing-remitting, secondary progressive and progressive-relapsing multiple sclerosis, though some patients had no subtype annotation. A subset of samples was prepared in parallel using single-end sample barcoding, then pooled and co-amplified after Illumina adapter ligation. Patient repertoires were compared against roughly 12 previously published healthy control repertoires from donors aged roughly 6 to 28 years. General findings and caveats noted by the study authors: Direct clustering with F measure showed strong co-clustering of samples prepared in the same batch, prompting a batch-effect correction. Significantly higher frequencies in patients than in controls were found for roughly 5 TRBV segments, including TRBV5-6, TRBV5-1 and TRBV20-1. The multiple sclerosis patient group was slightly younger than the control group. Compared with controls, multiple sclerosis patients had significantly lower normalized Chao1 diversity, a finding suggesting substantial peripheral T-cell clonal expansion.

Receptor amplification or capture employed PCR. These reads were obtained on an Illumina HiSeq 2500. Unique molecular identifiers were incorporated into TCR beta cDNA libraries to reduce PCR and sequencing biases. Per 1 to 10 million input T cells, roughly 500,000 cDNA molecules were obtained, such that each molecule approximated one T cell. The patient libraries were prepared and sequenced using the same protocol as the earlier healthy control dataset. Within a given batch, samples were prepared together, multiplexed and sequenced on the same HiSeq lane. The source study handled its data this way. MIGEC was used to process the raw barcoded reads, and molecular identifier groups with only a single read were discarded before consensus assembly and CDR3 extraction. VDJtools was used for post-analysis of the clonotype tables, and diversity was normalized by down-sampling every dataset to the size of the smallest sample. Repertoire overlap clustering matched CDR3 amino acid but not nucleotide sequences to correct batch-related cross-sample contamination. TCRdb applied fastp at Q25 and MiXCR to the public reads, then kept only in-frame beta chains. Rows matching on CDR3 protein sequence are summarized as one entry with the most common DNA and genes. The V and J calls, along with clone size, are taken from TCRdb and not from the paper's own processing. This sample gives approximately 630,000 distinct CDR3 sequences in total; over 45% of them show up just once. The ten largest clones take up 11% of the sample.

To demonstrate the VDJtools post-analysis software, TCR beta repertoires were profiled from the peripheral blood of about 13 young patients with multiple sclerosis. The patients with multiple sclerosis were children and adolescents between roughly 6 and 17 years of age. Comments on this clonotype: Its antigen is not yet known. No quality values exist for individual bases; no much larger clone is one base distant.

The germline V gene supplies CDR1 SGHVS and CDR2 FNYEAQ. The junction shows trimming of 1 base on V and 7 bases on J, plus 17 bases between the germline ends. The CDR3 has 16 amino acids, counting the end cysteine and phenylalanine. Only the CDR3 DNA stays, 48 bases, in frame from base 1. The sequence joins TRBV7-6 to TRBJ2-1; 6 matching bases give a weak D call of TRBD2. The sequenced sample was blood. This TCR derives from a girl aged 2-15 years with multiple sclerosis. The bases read TGTGCCAGCAGCTTAGGGAGGGGAGGCAGAAGGAATGAGCAGTTCTTC. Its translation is CASSLGRGGRRNEQFF.